The following is a T cell receptor (beta chain) sequence with its context. The sample is drawn from a study of shared clonotypes between healthy human individuals. Germline loops: CDR1 SGHAT, CDR2 FQNNGV. This CDR3 has 12 amino acids. V gave up 5 bases and J gave up 4 bases, with 6 bases separating them. Profiling relied on immunoSEQ multiplex PCR, and the TCRdb table lists in-frame clones only, not all of them. The sample lists about 380,000 clones, roughly 96% occurring once. This sequence originates from a man aged 25 to 40 in good health. The chain joins TRBV11-2 to TRBJ1-3; D not certain. The specimen was memory CD8+ T cells sorted from blood. The subset denotes: CD45RO+ cells pooled with CCR7-negative TemRA cells. In DNA, the CDR3 is TGTGCCAGCAGCCAAAACGGAAACACCATATATTTT. It yields the protein CASSQNGNTIYF.